The table lists the clone carrying this TCR beta chain with a few counts. Its specificity is unknown. The data were obtained in a study of response to subunit inactivated influenza vaccine. Regarding the study as a whole: A suggestion made by the authors is that each seasonal influenza vaccination recruits few new T cells.

TCRdb reanalysed the RT-PCR reads using MiXCR and keeps one entry per CDR3 protein. This sample has 550,000 to 600,000 distinct CDR3 sequences, with over 9.5% found just once. V trimming: 5 bases; J trimming: 2 bases; junction bases outside the gene matches: 9. The CDR3 covers 15 residues. Germline V CDR1 and CDR2: LNHNV, YYDKDF (reference sequence). V and J are TRBV15 and TRBJ2-7; TRBD1 aligns across 7 bases. The starting material was PBMCs from blood, obtained on the day of vaccination. The receptor comes from a man aged 45-60 years who received an inactivated influenza vaccine. CDR3: CATSENQGDTYEQYF. Here the CDR3 DNA reads TGTGCCACCAGCGAAAACCAGGGGGACACCTACGAGCAGTACTTC.